This T cell receptor beta chain stems from a study of blood T cells in healthy people across ages. Study outcomes and limitations: Bulk PBMC profiling left naive and antigen-experienced comparisons inconclusive. The study regarded diversity estimates from one million T cells as underestimates.

Drawing of peripheral blood yielded 7.5 to 10 milliliters from each donor. No fewer than 6 micrograms of total RNA were isolated from every sample. Concerning this clonotype: What it recognizes is unknown.

Germline V gives CDR1 KGHDR, CDR2 SFDVKD. V gave up 8 bases and J gave up 2 bases, with 10 bases separating them. The CDR3 consists of 13 residues. Primed by a sample-barcoded 5' primer and a J-beta primer mix, a second PCR proceeded for 7 to 11 cycles. One entry per CDR3 protein, called by TCRdb with MiXCR from the 5' RACE reads. In the table there are over 600,000 distinct CDR3 sequences, about 45% of which are singletons. The sequence was obtained from an elderly man in good health. Sequencing used blood. V gene TRBV24-1 combines with J gene TRBJ2-3; D is possibly TRBD1 or TRBD2 (5 bases each). DNA for the CDR3: TGTGCCACCATAAGAGGGGACACAGATACGCAGTATTTT. Translation gives CATIRGDTDTQYF.